The clone carrying this T cell receptor (beta chain) came up a few times. The data were obtained in a study of identical twins. MiXCR, applied by TCRdb to the 5' RACE reads, yields one record per CDR3 protein. The sample shows 500,000 or so distinct CDR3 sequences, 22% of them seen only once. Trimming took off 4 bases at V and 0 bases at J, with 6 bases between the two ends. The CDR3 has 13 amino acids. Germline V gene lookup returns CDR1 SNHLY and CDR2 FYNNEI. These data also formed part of another study, on T cells expressing NK-cell markers. That work states: Underlying the TCR beta repertoires were sorted CD3+CD56+NKG2C+, CD3+CD56+NKG2C- and CD3+CD56-NKG2C+ T cells. What remained unclear was the HCMV specificity of expanded NKG2C+ T cell clones.

The specimen was CD4+ T cells sorted from blood. This sequence was found in a woman between 18 and 30 years old in good health. The chain carries TRBV2 and TRBJ2-5; the D is unclear. The CDR3 DNA is TGTGCCAGCAGTGTCGACAACCAAGAGACCCAGTACTTC. It is translated as CASSVDNQETQYF.